These 17 T cell receptor beta chains were sequenced from one sample in a study of CD8 T cells in Susac syndrome. The RNA, roughly 0.45 to 1 ug, was put through reverse transcription using random hexamers. TCRdb ran MiXCR on the immunoSEQ multiplex PCR reads and lists one entry per CDR3 protein. The sample lists tens of thousands of distinct CDR3 sequences, 80% to 95% occurring once. The specimen was CD8+ T cells from PBMCs. All receptors come from a human donor with Susac syndrome.

The rearrangement links TRBV18 to TRBJ2-7; the D gene could be TRBD1 or TRBD2 (5 bases each). Trimming left V 6 bases short and J 1 base short, with 10 bases between. The CDR3 contains 13 residues. Per the germline V gene, CDR1 is KGHSH and CDR2 is LQKENI. The CDR3: CASSLGESYEQYF. The CDR3 bases are TGTGCCAGCTCTCTGGGGGAGTCCTACGAGCAGTACTTC. The whole variable domain, filled in from reference TRBV18 and TRBJ2-7, reads NAGVMQNPRHLVRRRGQEARLRCSPMKGHSHVYWYRQLPEEGLKFMVYLQKENIIDESGMPKERFSAEFPKEGPSILRIQQVVRGDSAAYFCASSLGESYEQYFGPGTRLTVT.

Written as DNA, the CDR3 is TGTGCCAGTAGTCCCAGTTGGCAGAACTATGGCTACACCTTC. Protein sequence: CASSPSWQNYGYTF. The chain combines TRBV19 with TRBJ1-2; no firm D call. Germline V gives CDR1 LNHDA, CDR2 SQIVND (reference sequence). V was pared by 5 bases and J by 2 bases, with 12 bases between. The CDR3 has 14 amino acids.

V and J are TRBV20-1 and TRBJ2-7; 14 positions match TRBD2. The CDR3 spans 14 residues. V gave up 0 bases and J gave up 10 bases; unmatched junction bases: 5. Germline V CDR1 and CDR2: DFQATT, SNEGSKA (reference sequence). CDR3 in amino acids: CSAREPGLAGVQYF. Here the CDR3 DNA reads TGCAGTGCTAGAGAGCCGGGACTAGCGGGAGTCCAGTACTTC.

The chain has TRBV12-3 or TRBV12-4 and TRBJ2-7; D uncertain. V lost 2 bases and J lost 5, with 7 bases in between. This CDR3 region has 12 residues. In nucleotides, the CDR3 is TGTGCCAGCAGTTTATCTCTCCACGAGCAGTACTTC. Amino acid sequence: CASSLSLHEQYF.

The rearrangement links TRBV4-1 to TRBJ2-1, with TRBD1 identical over 10 bases. The CDR3 is made up of 21 amino acids. Trimming removed 1 base from V and 1 base from J; junction bases left unmatched: 16. Germline CDR1 is MGHRA and CDR2 is YSYEKL. The CDR3 sequence is CASSQGVLRQGALLSYNEQFF. The CDR3 DNA is TGCGCCAGCAGCCAAGGGGTCCTGAGACAGGGGGCCCTACTTTCCTACAATGAGCAGTTCTTC.

The chain employs TRBV18 and TRBJ2-3; D call uncertain. The CDR3 sequence is 13 residues long. The V end lost 4 bases, the J end lost 0 bases, and 5 bases lay between the germline ends. Germline CDR1 reads KGHSH; CDR2 reads LQKENI. CDR3 in amino acids: CASSQSSTDTQYF. CDR3 nucleotides: TGTGCCAGCTCACAGTCTAGCACAGATACGCAGTATTTT.

The chain uses TRBV29-1 and TRBJ2-1; D not certain. V lost 7 bases and J lost 4, with 8 bases in between. This CDR3 is 11 amino acids long. Per the germline V gene, CDR1 is SQVTM and CDR2 is ANQGSEA. The CDR3 coding sequence is TGCAGCGCGTCGGAGTACAATGAGCAGTTCTTC. This sequence encodes CSASEYNEQFF.

This sequence joins TRBV12-3 or TRBV12-4 and TRBJ1-2; D uncertain. This CDR3 spans 15 amino acids. The V end lost 5 bases, the J end lost 4 bases, and 17 bases lay between the germline ends. The CDR3 sequence: CASSPPSPLVYGYTF. CDR3 bases: TGTGCCAGCAGTCCACCCAGTCCTCTCGTCTATGGCTACACCTTC.

The CDR3 sequence is CASSFRAASFYGYTF. For the CDR3, the DNA is TGTGCCAGCAGCTTCCGGGCGGCCTCGTTCTATGGCTACACCTTC. V and J are TRBV5-5 and TRBJ1-2; D unresolved. Germline CDR1 SGHKS, CDR2 YYEKEE (reference sequence). The CDR3 contains 15 residues. Trimming took 2 bases from V and 4 from J, leaving 15 bases between them.

The V and J genes are TRBV2 and TRBJ1-4; D is uncertain. CDR3 length: 12 amino acids. Trimming left V 7 bases short and J 4 bases short, with 7 bases between. Germline CDR1 reads SNHLY; CDR2 reads FYNNEI. The CDR3 spells CASNSLNEKLFF. The CDR3 nucleotides are TGTGCCAGCAACTCGCTTAATGAAAAACTGTTTTTT.

V gene TRBV15 combines with J gene TRBJ1-6; D remains unclear. Trimming left V 3 bases short and J 7 bases short, with 4 bases between. The CDR3 is made up of 12 amino acids. From germline, CDR1 is LNHNV and CDR2 YYDKDF (reference sequence). In DNA, the CDR3 is TGTGCCACCAGCAGGGGGAATTCACCCCTCCACTTT. Translating it yields CATSRGNSPLHF.

This clonotype was recorded only once. The V call is TRBV12-3 or TRBV12-4, the J call TRBJ2-7; D might be TRBD1 (6 bases). V gave up 6 bases and J gave up 4 bases, with 10 bases separating them. The CDR3 covers 12 residues. The CDR3 spells CASSITGYEQYF. The DNA of the CDR3 is TGTGCCAGCAGCATCACAGGGTACGAGCAGTACTTC.

The V gene is TRBV24-1, the J gene TRBJ2-7; 12 bases agree with TRBD1. Looked up from germline, CDR1 is KGHDR and CDR2 is SFDVKD. V lost 4 bases, J lost 7 bases, and 7 bases stayed unmatched. This CDR3 is built from 15 residues. The CDR3 coding sequence is TGTGCCACCAGTGACCCGGGACAGGGGGCGGGAGAGCAGTACTTC. It codes for CATSDPGQGAGEQYF.

The chain links TRBV5-6 to TRBJ2-5; 13 bases are shared with TRBD2. The CDR3 loop spans 16 amino acids. Germline CDR1 reads SGHDT; CDR2 reads YYEEEE. The V gene end was trimmed by 5 bases and the J gene end by 2 bases; junction bases not matched to a gene: 6. CDR3 sequence: CASSFPGLAGQETQYF. In DNA form, the CDR3 reads TGTGCCAGCAGTTTTCCGGGACTAGCGGGACAAGAGACCCAGTACTTC.

V and J are TRBV23-1 and TRBJ1-2; D gene unclear. TRBV23-1 is annotated as an ORF whose role is uncertain. V was trimmed by 4 bases and J by 4 bases, leaving 13 bases between them. The CDR3 extends over 14 amino acids. The CDR3 here is CASSLSRKIYGYTF. CDR3 nucleotides: TGCGCCAGCAGTCTTTCACGAAAGATCTATGGCTACACCTTC.

The V gene is TRBV28, the J gene TRBJ2-3; D is uncertain. This CDR3 contains 16 residues. The V and J ends lost 6 bases and 2 bases respectively, with 18 bases between them. Per the germline V gene, CDR1 is MDHEN and CDR2 is SYDVKM. Here the CDR3 reads CASSPSLRRYTDTQYF. CDR3 nucleotides: TGTGCCAGCAGCCCCTCCCTCAGGAGATACACAGATACGCAGTATTTT.

The V gene is TRBV25-1, the J gene TRBJ1-3; no clear D. Per germline, CDR1 MGHDK and CDR2 SYGVNS. The CDR3 spans 14 residues. V lost 5 bases, J lost 2 bases, and 10 bases lay in between. CDR3 sequence (DNA): TGTGCCAGCAGTCGGGCGGGTCCTGGAAACACCATATATTTT. Protein product: CASSRAGPGNTIYF.